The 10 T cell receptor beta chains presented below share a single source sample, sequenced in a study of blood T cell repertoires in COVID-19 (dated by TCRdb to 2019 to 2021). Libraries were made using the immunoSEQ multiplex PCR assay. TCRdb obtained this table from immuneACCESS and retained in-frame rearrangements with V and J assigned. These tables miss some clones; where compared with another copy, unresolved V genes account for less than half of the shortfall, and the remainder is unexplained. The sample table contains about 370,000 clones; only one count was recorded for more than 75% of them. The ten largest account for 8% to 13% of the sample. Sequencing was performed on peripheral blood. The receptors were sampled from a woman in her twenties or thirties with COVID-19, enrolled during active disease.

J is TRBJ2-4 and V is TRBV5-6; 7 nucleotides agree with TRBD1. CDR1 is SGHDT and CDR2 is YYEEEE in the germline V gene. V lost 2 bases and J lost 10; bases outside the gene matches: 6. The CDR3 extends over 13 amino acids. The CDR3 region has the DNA TGTGCCAGCAGCTTCCGGGACAGCAGTATTCAGTACTTC. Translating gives CASSFRDSSIQYF.

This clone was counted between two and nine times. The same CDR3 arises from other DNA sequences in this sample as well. The CDR3 here is CASSESSTYEQYF. The DNA of the CDR3 is TGCGCCAGCAGTGAGTCCAGTACCTACGAGCAGTACTTC. The chain carries TRBV10-1 and TRBJ2-7; D gene uncertain. Per germline, CDR1 WNHNN and CDR2 SYGVQD (reference sequence). V was trimmed by 0 bases and J by 2 bases, leaving 5 bases between them. The CDR3 extends over 13 amino acids.

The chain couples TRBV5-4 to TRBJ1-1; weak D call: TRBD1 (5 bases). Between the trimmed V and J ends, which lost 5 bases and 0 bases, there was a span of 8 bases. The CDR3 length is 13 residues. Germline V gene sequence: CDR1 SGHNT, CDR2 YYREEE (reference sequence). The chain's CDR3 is CASRGRLNTEAFF. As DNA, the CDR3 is TGTGCCAGCAGGGGGCGTCTGAACACTGAAGCTTTCTTT.

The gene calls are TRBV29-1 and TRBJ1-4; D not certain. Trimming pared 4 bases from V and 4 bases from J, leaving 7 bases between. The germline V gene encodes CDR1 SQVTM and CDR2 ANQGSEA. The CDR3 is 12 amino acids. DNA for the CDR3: TGCAGCGTTGCTGAGATTAATGAAAAACTGTTTTTT. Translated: CSVAEINEKLFF.

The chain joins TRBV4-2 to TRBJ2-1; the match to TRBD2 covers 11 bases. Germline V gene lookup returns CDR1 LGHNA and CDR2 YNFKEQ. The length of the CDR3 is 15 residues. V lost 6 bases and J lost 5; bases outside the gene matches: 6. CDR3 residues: CASSPTSGRHNEQFF. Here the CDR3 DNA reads TGTGCCAGCAGTCCTACTAGCGGGAGACACAATGAGCAGTTCTTC.

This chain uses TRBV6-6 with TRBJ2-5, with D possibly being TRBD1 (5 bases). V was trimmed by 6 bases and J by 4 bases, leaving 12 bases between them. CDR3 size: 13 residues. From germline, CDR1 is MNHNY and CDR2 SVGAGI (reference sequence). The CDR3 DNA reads TGTGCCAGCAGCCCAGGGTTGGGAGAGACCCAGTACTTC. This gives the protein CASSPGLGETQYF.

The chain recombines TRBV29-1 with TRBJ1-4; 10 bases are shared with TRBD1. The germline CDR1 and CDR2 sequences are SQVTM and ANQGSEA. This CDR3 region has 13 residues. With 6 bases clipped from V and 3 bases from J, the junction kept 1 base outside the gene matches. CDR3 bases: TGCAGCGTAGGGACAGGGGCTAATGAAAAACTGTTTTTT. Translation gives CSVGTGANEKLFF.

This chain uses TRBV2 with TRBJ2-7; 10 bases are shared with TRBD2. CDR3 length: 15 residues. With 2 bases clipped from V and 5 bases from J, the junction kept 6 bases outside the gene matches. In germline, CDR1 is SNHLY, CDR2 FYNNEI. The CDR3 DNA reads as TGTGCCAGCAGTGAAACGGGACTAGCGATGAACGAGCAGTACTTC. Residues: CASSETGLAMNEQYF. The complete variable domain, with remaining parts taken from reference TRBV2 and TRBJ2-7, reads EPEVTQTPSHQVTQMGQEVILRCVPISNHLYFYWYRQILGQKVEFLVSFYNNEISEKSEIFDDQFSVERPDGSNFTLKIRSTKLEDSAMYFCASSETGLAMNEQYFGPGTRLTVT.

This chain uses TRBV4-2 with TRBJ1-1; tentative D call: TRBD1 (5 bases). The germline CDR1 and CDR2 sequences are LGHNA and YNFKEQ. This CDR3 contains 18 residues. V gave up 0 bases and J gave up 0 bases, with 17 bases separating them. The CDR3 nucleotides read TGTGCCAGCAGCCAAGACGTGAGAGGTAGGGGATTGAACACTGAAGCTTTCTTT. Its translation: CASSQDVRGRGLNTEAFF.

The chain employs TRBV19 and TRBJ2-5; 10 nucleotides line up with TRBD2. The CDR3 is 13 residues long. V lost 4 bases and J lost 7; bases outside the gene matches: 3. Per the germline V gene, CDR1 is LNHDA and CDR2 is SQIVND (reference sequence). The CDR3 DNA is TGTGCCAGTAGTAGGGCTAGCGGGGGGACCCAGTACTTC. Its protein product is CASSRASGGTQYF.